This T cell receptor beta chain was retrieved from a study of immune cell composition in non-small cell lung cancer. This clone appeared a few times. The CDR3 spans 15 residues. Trimming at V came to 6 bases and at J to 2 bases, leaving 3 bases not matched to a gene. Germline V lookup: CDR1 LNHDA, CDR2 SQIVND (reference sequence). Method: immunoSEQ multiplex PCR; TCRdb's copy keeps in-frame clones and lacks some. The sample yields about 5,200 clones, 60% to 85% seen once. This sequence was found in a human donor with non-small cell lung cancer. This chain connects TRBV19 to TRBJ2-5; TRBD2 agrees at 13 bases. Sample: lung tumor tissue. The CDR3: CASSLGLAGQETQYF. In DNA, the CDR3 is TGTGCCAGTAGCCTGGGACTAGCGGGGCAAGAGACCCAGTACTTC.